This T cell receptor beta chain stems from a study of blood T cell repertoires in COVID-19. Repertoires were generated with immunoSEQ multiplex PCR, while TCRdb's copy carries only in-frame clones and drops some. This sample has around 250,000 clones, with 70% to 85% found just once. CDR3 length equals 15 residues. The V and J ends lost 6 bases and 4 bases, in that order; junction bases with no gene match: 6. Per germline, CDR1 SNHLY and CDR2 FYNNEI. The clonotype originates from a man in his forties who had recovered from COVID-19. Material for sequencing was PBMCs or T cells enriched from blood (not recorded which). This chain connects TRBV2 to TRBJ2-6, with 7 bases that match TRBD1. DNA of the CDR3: TGTGCCAGCAGCTCAACAGGGGCCGGGGCCAACGTCCTGACTTTC. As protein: CASSSTGAGANVLTF. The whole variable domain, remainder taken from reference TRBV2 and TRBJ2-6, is EPEVTQTPSHQVTQMGQEVILRCVPISNHLYFYWYRQILGQKVEFLVSFYNNEISEKSEIFDDQFSVERPDGSNFTLKIRSTKLEDSAMYFCASSSTGAGANVLTFGAGSRLTVL.